This TCR beta chain was identified in a study of blood T cells in healthy people across ages. Study-level findings and limits: It was not known whether donors were CMV positive (a possible confounder of expanded clonotype changes).

This CDR3 has 14 amino acids. CDR1 is DFQATT, CDR2 SNEGSKA, per germline (reference sequence). The second PCR ran roughly 6 to 12 cycles with a sample-barcoded 5' primer and J-beta primers. TCRdb processed the 5' RACE reads anew with MiXCR; each CDR3 protein has one entry. Among 1,800,000 or so distinct CDR3 sequences listed, about two fifths were seen once. Concerning this clonotype: Its antigen is currently unknown. The junction shows a germline mismatch at one end, possibly a read error.

Source material: blood. V and J are TRBV20-1 and TRBJ1-4; weak D call: TRBD1 (6 bases). The receptor's source is a human donor in good health. The CDR3 bases are TGCAGTGCTAGATTACAGGGCCGCGAAGAAAAACGGTTTTTT. Translated, it gives CSARLQGREEKRFF.